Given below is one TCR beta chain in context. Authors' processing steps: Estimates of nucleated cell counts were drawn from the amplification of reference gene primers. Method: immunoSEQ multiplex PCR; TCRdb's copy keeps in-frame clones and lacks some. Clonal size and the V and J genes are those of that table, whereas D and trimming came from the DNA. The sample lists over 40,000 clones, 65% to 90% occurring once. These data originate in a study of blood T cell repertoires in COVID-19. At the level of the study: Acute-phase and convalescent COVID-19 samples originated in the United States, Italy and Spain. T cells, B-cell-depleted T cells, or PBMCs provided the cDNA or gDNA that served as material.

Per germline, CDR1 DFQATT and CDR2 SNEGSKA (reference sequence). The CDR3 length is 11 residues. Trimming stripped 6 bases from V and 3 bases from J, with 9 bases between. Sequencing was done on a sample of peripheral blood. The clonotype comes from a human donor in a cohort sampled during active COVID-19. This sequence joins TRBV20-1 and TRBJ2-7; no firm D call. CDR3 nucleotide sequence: TGCAGTGCAAGCACCTACTACGAGCAGTACTTC. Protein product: CSASTYYEQYF.